This T cell receptor (beta chain) was found in a study of T cells expressing NK-cell markers. Turning to the study itself: Out of eight donors sequenced, seven tested HCMV-seropositive and the remaining one seronegative.

Reprocessing the 5' RACE reads, TCRdb reports a single entry for every CDR3 protein and omits DNA. The sample includes some 450,000 distinct CDR3 sequences. Material: blood T cells: a sorted CD56 or NKG2C T cell subset, CD4+ or CD8+ T cells, or bulk PBMC T cells (not recorded which). The receptor's source is a woman between 18 and 75 years old in good health.

CDR3: CASSYTSGSTGELFF. This chain uses TRBV6-4 with TRBJ2-2; as DNA is missing, the TRBD2 call by TCRdb cannot be tested. The CDR3 contains 15 residues. Per the germline V gene, CDR1 is MRHNA and CDR2 is SNTAGT.